The clone carrying this T cell receptor (beta chain) was detected only once. The CDR3 is 13 residues long. Between the trimmed V and J ends, which lost 0 bases and 4 bases, there was a span of 8 bases. CDR1 and CDR2 (germline): SGHDT, YYEEEE. The source of the sample is a study of T cell responses to AZD1222 COVID-19 vaccine. Only in-frame clones appear in the TCRdb table, and some are missing; sequencing was by immunoSEQ multiplex PCR. The table records roughly 180,000 clones, around 90% of them present only once. The TCR originated in an adult who received the AZD1222 COVID-19 vaccine. The specimen comprised peripheral blood, sampled 28 days after the second AZD1222 dose. The chain has TRBV5-6 and TRBJ2-7; no definite D call. The CDR3 nucleotides read TGTGCCAGCAGCTTGGTCGGCGAGTACGAGCAGTACTTC. Encoded protein: CASSLVGEYEQYF.